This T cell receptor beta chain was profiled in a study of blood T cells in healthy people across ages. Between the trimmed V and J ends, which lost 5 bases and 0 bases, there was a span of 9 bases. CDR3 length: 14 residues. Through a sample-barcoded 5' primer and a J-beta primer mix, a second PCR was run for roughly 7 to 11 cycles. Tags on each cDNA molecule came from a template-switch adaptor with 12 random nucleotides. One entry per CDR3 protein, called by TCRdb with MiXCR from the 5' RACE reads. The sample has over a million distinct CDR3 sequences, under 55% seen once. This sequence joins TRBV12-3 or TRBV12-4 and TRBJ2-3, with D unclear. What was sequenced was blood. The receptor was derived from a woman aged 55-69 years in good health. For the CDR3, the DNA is TGTGCCAGCAGTGTGGGAATTAGCACAGATACGCAGTATTTT. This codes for CASSVGISTDTQYF.